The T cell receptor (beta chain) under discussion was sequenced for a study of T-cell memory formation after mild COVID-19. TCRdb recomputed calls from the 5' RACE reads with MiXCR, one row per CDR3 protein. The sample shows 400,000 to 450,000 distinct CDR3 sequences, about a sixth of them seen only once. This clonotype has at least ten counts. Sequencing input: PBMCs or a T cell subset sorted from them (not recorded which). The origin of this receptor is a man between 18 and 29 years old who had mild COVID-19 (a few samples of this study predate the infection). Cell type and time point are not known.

CDR3 in amino acids: CSVEGRTSGGTEGYEQYF. The CDR3, as DNA: TGCAGCGTTGAAGGGCGAACTAGCGGGGGGACCGAAGGGTACGAGCAGTACTTC. The genes are TRBV29-1 and TRBJ2-7; TRBD2 matches at 12 bases. The CDR3 loop spans 18 amino acids. In germline, CDR1 is SQVTM, CDR2 ANQGSEA. J was trimmed by 4 bases and V by 1 base; bases with no gene match: 14.